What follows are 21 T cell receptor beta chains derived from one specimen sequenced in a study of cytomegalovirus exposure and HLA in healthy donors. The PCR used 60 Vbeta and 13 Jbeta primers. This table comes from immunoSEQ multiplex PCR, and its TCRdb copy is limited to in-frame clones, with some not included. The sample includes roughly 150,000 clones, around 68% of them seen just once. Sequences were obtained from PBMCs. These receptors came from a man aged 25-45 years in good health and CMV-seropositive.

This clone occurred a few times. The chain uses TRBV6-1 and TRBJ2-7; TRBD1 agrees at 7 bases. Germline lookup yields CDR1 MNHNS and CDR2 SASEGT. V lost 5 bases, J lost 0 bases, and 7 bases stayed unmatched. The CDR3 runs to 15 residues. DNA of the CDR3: TGTGCCAGCAGTCCCCGACAGGGCGCCTCCTACGAGCAGTACTTC. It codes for CASSPRQGASYEQYF.

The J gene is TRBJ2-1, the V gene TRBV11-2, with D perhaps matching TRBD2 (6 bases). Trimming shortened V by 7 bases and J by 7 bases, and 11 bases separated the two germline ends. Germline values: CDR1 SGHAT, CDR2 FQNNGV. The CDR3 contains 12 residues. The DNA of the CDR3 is TGTGCCAGCACCCTTGGAGGGAATGAGCAGTTCTTC. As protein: CASTLGGNEQFF.

CDR3 nucleotides: TGTGCCAGCAGTTACTCGCTAGCGGGAGGTTCAGAGACCCAGTACTTC. Translating it yields CASSYSLAGGSETQYF. V gene TRBV6-6 combines with J gene TRBJ2-5, with 11 positions matching TRBD2. This CDR3 has 16 amino acids. V trimming: 0 bases; J trimming: 4 bases; junction bases outside the gene matches: 4. Germline CDR1 is MNHNY and CDR2 is SVGAGI (reference sequence).

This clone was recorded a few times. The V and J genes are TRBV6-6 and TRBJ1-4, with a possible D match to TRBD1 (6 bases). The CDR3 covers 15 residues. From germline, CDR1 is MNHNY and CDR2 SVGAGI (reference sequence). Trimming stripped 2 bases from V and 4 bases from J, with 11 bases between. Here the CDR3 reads CASSYLDSGNEKLFF. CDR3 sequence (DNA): TGTGCCAGCAGTTACCTGGACAGCGGTAATGAAAAACTGTTTTTT.

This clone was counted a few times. As DNA, the CDR3 is TGTGCCAGTAGTAAGGCGACAGGGGGCGCGTTTACCTACGAGCAGTACTTC. Amino acid sequence: CASSKATGGAFTYEQYF. The gene calls are TRBV19 and TRBJ2-7, with 10 positions matching TRBD1. The V segment lost 4 bases and the J segment 2 bases; nucleotides outside the gene matches: 11. Germline values: CDR1 LNHDA, CDR2 SQIVND (reference sequence). CDR3 length equals 17 residues. The complete variable domain, with remaining parts taken from reference TRBV19 and TRBJ2-7, reads DGGITQSPKYLFRKEGQNVTLSCEQNLNHDAMYWYRQDPGQGLRLIYYSQIVNDFQKGDIAEGYSVSREKKESFPLTVTSAQKNPTAFYLCASSKATGGAFTYEQYFGPGTRLTVT.

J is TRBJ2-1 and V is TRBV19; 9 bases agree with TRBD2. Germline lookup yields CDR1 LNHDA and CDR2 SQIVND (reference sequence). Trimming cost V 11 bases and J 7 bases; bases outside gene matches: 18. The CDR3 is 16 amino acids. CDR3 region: CAAQGQQGGRGNEQFF. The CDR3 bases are TGTGCCGCGCAGGGGCAGCAAGGCGGGAGGGGGAATGAGCAGTTCTTC.

This chain's CDR3 is CATSVRGGTEAFF. DNA for the CDR3: TGTGCCACCAGCGTCCGAGGGGGCACTGAAGCTTTCTTT. The chain uses TRBV15 and TRBJ1-1; maybe TRBD1 (6 bases). CDR3 length: 13 amino acids. V was pared by 5 bases and J by 4 bases, with 11 bases between. Germline-derived CDR1 and CDR2 are LNHNV and YYDKDF (reference sequence).

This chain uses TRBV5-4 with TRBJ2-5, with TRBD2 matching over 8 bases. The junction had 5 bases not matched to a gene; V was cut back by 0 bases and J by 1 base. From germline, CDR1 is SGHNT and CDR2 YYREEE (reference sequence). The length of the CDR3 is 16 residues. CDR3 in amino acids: CASSLALTSVQETQYF. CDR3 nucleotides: TGTGCCAGCAGCTTGGCTTTGACTAGCGTCCAAGAGACCCAGTACTTC.

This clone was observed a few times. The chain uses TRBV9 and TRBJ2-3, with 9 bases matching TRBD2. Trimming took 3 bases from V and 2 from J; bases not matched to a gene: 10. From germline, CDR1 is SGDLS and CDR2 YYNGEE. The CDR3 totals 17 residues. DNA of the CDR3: TGTGCCAGCAGCGCGAGTAGCGGGAGTAGGATCACAGATACGCAGTATTTT. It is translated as CASSASSGSRITDTQYF.

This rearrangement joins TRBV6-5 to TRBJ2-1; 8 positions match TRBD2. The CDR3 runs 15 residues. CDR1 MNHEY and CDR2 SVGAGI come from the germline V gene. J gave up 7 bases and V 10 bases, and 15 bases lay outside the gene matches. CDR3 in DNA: TGTGCCACGCAGAGCCCTAGCGGGCCCTCGAATGAGCAGTTCTTC. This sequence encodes CATQSPSGPSNEQFF.

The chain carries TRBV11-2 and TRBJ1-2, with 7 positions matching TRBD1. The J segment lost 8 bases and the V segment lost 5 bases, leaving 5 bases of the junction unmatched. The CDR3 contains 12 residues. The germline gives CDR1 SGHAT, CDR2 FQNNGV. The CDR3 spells CASSLDRYGYTF. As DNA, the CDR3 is TGTGCCAGCAGCCTGGACAGGTACGGCTACACCTTC.

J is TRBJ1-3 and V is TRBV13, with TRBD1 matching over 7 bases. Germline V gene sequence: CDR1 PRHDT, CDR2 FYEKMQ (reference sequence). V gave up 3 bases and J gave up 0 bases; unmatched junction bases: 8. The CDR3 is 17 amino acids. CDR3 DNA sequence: TGTGCCAGCAGCTTCAGACAGGGACGCGGCTCTGGAAACACCATATATTTT. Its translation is CASSFRQGRGSGNTIYF.

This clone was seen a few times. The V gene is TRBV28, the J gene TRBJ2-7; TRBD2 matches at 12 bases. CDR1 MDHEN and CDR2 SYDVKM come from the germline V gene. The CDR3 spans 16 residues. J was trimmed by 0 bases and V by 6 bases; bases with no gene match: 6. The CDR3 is CASRRTSGDLSYEQYF. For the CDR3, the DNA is TGTGCCAGCAGGAGGACTAGCGGGGACCTCTCCTACGAGCAGTACTTC.

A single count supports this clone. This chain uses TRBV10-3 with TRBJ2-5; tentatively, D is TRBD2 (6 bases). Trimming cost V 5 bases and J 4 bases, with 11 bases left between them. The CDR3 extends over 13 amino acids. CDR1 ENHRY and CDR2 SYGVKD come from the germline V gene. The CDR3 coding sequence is TGTGCCATCAGTCCACCGGGACTAGAGACCCAGTACTTC. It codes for CAISPPGLETQYF.

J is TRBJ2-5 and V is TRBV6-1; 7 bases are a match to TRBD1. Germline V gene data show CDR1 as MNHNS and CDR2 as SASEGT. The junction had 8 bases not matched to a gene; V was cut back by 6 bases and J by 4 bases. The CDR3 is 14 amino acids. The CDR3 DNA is TGTGCCAGCAGCGCAGGGGGACAGTCAGAGACCCAGTACTTC. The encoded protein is CASSAGGQSETQYF.

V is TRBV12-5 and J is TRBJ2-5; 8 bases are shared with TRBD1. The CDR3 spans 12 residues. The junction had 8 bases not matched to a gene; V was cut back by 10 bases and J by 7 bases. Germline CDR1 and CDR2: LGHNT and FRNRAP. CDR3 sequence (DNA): TGTGCTATTTATGGACAGGGAGGGACCCAGTACTTC. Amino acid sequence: CAIYGQGGTQYF.

The CDR3 DNA reads TGTGCCAGCAGCGTAGCCGGGACTGAGATGACTGAAGCTTTCTTT. Translated: CASSVAGTEMTEAFF. The rearrangement uses TRBV9 and TRBJ1-1; perhaps TRBD1 as D (5 bases). Germline loops: CDR1 SGDLS, CDR2 YYNGEE. The CDR3 spans 15 residues. Trimming shortened V by 0 bases and J by 5 bases, and 14 bases separated the two germline ends.

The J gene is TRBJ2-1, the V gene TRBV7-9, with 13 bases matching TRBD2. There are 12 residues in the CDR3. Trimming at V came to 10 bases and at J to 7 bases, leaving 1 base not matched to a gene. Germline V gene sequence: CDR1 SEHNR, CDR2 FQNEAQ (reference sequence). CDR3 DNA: TGTGCCACGGGACTAGCGGGAAATGAGCAGTTCTTC. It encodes CATGLAGNEQFF.

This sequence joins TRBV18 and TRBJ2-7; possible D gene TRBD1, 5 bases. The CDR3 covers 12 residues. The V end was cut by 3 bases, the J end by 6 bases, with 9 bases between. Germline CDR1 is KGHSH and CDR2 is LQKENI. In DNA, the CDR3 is TGTGCCAGCTCACCGCTAGGGGTCGAGCAGTACTTC. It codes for CASSPLGVEQYF.

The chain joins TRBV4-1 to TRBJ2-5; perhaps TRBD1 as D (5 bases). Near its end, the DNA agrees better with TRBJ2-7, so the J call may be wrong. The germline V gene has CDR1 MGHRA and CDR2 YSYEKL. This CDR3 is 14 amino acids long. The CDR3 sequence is CASSPQRQGYEQYF. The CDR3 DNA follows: TGCGCCAGCAGCCCCCAGCGCCAGGGCTACGAGCAGTACTTC.

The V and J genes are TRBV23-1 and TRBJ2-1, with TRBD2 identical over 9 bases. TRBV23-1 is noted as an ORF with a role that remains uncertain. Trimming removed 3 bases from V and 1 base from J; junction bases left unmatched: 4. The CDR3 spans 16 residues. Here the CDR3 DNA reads TGCGCCAGCAGTCACGGCGGGAGGGAATCCTACAATGAGCAGTTCTTC. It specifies CASSHGGRESYNEQFF.